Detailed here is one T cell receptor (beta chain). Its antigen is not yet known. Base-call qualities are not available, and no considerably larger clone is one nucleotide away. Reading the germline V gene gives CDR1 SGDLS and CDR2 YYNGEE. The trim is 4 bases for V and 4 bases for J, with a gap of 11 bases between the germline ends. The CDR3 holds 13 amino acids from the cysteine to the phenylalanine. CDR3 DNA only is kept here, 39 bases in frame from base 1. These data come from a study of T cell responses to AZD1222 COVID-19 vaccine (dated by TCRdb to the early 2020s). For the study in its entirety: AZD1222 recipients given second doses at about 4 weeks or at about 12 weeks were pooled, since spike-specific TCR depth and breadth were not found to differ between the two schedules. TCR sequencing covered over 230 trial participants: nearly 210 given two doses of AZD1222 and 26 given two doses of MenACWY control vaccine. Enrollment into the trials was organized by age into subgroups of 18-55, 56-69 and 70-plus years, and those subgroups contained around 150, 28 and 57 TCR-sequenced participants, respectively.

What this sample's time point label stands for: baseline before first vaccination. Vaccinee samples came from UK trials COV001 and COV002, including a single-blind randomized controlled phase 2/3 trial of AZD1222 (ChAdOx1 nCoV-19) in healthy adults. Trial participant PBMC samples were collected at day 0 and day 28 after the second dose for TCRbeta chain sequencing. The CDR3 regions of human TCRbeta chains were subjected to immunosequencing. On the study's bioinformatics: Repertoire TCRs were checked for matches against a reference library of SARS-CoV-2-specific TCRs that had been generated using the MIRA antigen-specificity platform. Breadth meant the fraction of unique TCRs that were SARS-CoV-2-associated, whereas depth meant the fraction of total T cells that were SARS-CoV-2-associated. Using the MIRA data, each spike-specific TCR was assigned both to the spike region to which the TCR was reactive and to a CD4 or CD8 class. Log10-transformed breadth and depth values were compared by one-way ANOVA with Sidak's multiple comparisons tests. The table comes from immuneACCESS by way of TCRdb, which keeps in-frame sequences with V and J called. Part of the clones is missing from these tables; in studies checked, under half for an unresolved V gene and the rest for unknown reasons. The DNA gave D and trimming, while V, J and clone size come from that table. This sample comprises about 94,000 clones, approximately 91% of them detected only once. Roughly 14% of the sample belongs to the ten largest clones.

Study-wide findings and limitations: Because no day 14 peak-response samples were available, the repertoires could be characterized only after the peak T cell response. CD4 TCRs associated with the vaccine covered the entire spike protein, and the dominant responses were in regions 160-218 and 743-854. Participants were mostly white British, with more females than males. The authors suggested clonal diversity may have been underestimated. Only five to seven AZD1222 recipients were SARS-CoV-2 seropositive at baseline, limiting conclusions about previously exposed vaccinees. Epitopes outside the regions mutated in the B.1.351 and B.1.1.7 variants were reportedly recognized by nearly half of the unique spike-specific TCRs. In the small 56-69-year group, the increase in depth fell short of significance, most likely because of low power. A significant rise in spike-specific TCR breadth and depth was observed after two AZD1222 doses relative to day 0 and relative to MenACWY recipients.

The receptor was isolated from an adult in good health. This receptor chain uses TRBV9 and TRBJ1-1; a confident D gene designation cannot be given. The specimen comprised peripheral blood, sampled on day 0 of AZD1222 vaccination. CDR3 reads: CASSPGLGTEAFF. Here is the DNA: TGTGCCAGCAGCCCAGGCCTCGGCACTGAAGCTTTCTTT. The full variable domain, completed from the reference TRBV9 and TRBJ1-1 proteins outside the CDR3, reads DSGVTQTPKHLITATGQRVTLRCSPRSGDLSVYWYQQSLDQGLQFLIQYYNGEERAKGNILERFSAQQFPDLHSELNLSSLELGDSALYFCASSPGLGTEAFFGQGTRLTVV.